The clone carrying this TCR beta chain was seen once. What it binds is unknown. Per germline, CDR1 MNHEY and CDR2 SMNVEV (reference sequence). CDR3 length: 14 amino acids. V lost 8 bases and J lost 4, with 15 bases in between. The data originate from a study of blood T cells in healthy people across ages. Study-wide points: Diversity was higher, and naive CD4+ cells more numerous, in long-lived donors than in aged donors.

Then a second PCR, running roughly 7 to 11 cycles, was carried out with a sample-barcoded 5' primer and a J-beta primer mix. MiXCR was run by TCRdb on the 5' RACE reads, yielding one entry per CDR3 protein. Found here are about 1 million distinct CDR3 sequences, around 25% of them singletons; the top ten hold 0.65% to 0.95%. These same records also appear under a second study, on T cells of mothers and their children. That work contributes: A few healthy Caucasian mothers gave samples, and so did their six children.

The sequence was obtained from a girl aged 2-10 years in good health. V and J are TRBV27 and TRBJ2-1, with unresolved D. Sequencing was carried out using blood. The CDR3 here is CASGNRSPYNEQFF. The DNA for the CDR3 is TGTGCCAGCGGAAACCGAAGCCCGTACAATGAGCAGTTCTTC.